This TCR beta chain was recorded in a study of CXCR3-negative and CXCR3-positive naive CD8 T cells. Study-wide results and limits: Researchers reported similar TRBV-TRBJ usage in naive CXCR3-negative and CXCR3-positive cells, though memory differed. TRB CDR3s of CXCR3-positive naive cells were more hydrophobic than those of CXCR3-negative naive cells. It was found that naive subsets had comparable surface CD5, and TCR strength was inferred from TRB CDR3 properties.

From germline, CDR1 is SEHNR and CDR2 FQNEAQ (reference sequence). The CDR3 has 14 residues. Comment on this clonotype: Its matching antigen is unknown.

TRB cDNA libraries were made by UMI-labeled 5' RACE. Reanalyzing the 5' RACE reads, TCRdb keeps one entry per CDR3 protein, without DNA. The sample totals about 62,000 distinct CDR3 sequences. The gene calls are TRBV7-9 and TRBJ2-7; the TRBD1 assignment by TCRdb is unverifiable without DNA. The sample was naive CXCR3- CD8+ T cells from blood. Sample subset: CD45RO-CCR7+CD27+CD95- naive CD8+ T cells lacking CXCR3 (TNR3-). The receptor's source is a human donor in good health. Some clones in this sample may be carry-over from other donors' samples. CDR3 residues: CASSSPRNTYEQYF.